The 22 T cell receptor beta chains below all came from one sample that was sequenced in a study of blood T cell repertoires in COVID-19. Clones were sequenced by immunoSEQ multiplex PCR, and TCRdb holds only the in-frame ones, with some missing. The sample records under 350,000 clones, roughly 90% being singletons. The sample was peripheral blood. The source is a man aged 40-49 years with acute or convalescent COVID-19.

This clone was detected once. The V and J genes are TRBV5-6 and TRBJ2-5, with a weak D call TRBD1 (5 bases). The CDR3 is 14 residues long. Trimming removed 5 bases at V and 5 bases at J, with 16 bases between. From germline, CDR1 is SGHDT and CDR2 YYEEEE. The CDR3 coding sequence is TGTGCCAGCAGTTTAAGTGGGGCTGGGGAGACCCAGTACTTC. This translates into CASSLSGAGETQYF.

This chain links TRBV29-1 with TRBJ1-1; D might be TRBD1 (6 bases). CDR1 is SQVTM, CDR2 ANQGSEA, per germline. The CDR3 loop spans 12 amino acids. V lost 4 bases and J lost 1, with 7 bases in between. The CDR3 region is CSVGQANTEAFF. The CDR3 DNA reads TGCAGCGTTGGACAGGCGAACACTGAAGCTTTCTTT.

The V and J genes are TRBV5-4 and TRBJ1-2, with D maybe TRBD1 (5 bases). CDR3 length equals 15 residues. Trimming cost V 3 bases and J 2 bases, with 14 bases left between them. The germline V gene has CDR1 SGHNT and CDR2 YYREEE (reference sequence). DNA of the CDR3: TGTGCCAGCAGCTCCCGACAGAGTTCCAACTATGGCTACACCTTC. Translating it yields CASSSRQSSNYGYTF.

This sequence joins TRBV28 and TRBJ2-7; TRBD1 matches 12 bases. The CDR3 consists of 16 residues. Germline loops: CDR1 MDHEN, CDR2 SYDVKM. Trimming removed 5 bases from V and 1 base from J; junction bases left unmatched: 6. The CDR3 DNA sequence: TGTGCCAGCAGTGCCGGGACAGGGGGCTGGTCCTACGAGCAGTACTTC. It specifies CASSAGTGGWSYEQYF.

The CDR3 DNA is TGTGCCAGCAGTTTCGACAGGGATAAGCAGTTCTTC. Encoded protein: CASSFDRDKQFF. V is TRBV6-5 and J is TRBJ2-1, with 7 positions matching TRBD1. The length of the CDR3 is 12 residues. Germline V gene data show CDR1 as MNHEY and CDR2 as SVGAGI. The V segment lost 4 bases and the J segment 11 bases; nucleotides outside the gene matches: 5.

The CDR3 nucleotides are TGTGCCAGCAGCCAAGATCTAACGGAGGGAAACACCATATATTTT. The encoded protein is CASSQDLTEGNTIYF. The J gene is TRBJ1-3, the V gene TRBV4-2; D gene uncertain. V was trimmed by 0 bases and J by 4 bases, leaving 10 bases between them. The CDR3 extends over 15 amino acids. From germline, CDR1 is LGHNA and CDR2 YNFKEQ.

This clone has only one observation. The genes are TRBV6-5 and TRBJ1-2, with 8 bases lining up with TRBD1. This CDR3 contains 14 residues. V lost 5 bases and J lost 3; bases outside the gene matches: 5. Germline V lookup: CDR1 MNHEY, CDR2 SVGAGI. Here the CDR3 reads CASSRTGRDYGYTF. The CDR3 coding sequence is TGTGCCAGCAGTCGGACAGGGAGGGACTATGGCTACACCTTC.

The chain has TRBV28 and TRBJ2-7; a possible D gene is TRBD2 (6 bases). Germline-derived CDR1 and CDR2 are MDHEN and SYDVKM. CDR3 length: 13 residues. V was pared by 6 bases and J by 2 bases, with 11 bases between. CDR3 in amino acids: CASRSSGTYEQYF. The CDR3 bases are TGTGCCAGCAGGAGTAGCGGTACCTACGAGCAGTACTTC.

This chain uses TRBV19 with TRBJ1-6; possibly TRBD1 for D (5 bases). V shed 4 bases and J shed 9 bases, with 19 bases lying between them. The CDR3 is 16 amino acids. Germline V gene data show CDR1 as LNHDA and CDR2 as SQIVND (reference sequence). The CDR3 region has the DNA TGTGCCAGTAGTAACTTCGAGGCGCAGGGCTCTTCACCCCTCCACTTT. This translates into CASSNFEAQGSSPLHF.

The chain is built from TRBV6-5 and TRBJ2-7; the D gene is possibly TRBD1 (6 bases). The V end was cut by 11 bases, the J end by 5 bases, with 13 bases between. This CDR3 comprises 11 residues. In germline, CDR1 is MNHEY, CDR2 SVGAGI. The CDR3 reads CAGPQGHEQYF. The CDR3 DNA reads TGTGCCGGCCCACAGGGACACGAGCAGTACTTC.

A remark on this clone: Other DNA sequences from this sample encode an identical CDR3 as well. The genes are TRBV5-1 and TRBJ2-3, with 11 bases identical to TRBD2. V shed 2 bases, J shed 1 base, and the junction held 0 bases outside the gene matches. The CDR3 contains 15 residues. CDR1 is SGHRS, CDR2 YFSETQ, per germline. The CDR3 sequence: CASSLLAGGTDTQYF. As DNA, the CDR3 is TGCGCCAGCAGCTTACTAGCGGGGGGCACAGATACGCAGTATTTT. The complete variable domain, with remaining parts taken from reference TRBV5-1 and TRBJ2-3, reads KAGVTQTPRYLIKTRGQQVTLSCSPISGHRSVSWYQQTPGQGLQFLFEYFSETQRNKGNFPGRFSGRQFSNSRSEMNVSTLELGDSALYLCASSLLAGGTDTQYFGPGTRLTVL.

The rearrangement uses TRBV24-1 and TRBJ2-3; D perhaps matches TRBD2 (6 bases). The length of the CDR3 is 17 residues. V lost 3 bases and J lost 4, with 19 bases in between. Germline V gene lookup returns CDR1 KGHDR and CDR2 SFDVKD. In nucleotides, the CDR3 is TGTGCCACCAGTGATCCCCCGGGGCGGGGCTTGGCAGATACGCAGTATTTT. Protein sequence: CATSDPPGRGLADTQYF.

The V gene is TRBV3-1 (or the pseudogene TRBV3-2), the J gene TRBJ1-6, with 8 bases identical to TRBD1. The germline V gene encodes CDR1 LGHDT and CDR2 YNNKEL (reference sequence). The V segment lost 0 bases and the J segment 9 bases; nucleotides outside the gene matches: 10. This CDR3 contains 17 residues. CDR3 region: CASSQDGRQGAISPLHF. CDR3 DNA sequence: TGTGCCAGCAGCCAAGACGGCCGGCAGGGGGCAATTTCACCCCTCCACTTT.

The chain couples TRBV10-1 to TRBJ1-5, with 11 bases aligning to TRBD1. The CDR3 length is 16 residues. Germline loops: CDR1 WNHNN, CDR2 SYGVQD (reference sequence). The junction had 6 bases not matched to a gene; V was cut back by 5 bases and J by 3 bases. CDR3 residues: CASSKRDRGFNQPQHF. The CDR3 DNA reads TGCGCCAGCAGTAAGAGGGACAGGGGGTTCAATCAGCCCCAGCATTTT.

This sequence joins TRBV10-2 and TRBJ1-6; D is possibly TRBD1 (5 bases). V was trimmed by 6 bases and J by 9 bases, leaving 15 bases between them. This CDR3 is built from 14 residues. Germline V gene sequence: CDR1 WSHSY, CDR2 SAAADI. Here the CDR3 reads CASRAAFQGSPLHF. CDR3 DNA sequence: TGCGCCAGCAGAGCAGCCTTTCAGGGTTCACCCCTCCACTTT.

CDR3 sequence: CASSQVLGSGNTIYF. The CDR3 coding sequence is TGTGCCAGCAGCCAAGTACTAGGTTCTGGAAACACCATATATTTT. V and J are TRBV4-2 and TRBJ1-3; no reliable D call. V was shortened by 1 base and J by 1 base, with 8 bases between the two germline ends. This CDR3 region has 15 residues. Per the germline V gene, CDR1 is LGHNA and CDR2 is YNFKEQ.

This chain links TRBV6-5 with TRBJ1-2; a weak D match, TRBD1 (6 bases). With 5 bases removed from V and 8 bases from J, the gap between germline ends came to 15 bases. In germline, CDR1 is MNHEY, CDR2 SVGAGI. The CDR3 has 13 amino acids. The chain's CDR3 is CASSRGHLGGYTF. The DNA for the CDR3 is TGTGCCAGCAGTCGGGGACATTTAGGGGGCTACACCTTC.

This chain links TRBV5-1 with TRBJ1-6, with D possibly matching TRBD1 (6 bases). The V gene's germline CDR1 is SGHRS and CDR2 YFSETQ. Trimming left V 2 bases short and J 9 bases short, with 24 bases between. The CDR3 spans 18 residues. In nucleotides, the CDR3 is TGCGCCAGCAGCTTAGGGACATCCTCATCTTTAGGTTTTTCACCCCTCCACTTT. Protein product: CASSLGTSSSLGFSPLHF.

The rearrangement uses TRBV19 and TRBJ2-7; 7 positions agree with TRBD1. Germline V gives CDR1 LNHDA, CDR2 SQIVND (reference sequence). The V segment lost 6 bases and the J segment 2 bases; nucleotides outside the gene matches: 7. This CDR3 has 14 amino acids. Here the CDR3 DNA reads TGTGCCAGTAGCGGACAGGAGGCCCCCTACGAGCAGTACTTC. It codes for CASSGQEAPYEQYF. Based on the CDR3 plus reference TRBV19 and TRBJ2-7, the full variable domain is DGGITQSPKYLFRKEGQNVTLSCEQNLNHDAMYWYRQDPGQGLRLIYYSQIVNDFQKGDIAEGYSVSREKKESFPLTVTSAQKNPTAFYLCASSGQEAPYEQYFGPGTRLTVT.

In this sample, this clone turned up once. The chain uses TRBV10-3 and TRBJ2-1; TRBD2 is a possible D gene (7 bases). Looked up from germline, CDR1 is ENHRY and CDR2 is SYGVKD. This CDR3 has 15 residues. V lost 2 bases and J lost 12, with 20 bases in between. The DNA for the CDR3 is TGTGCCATCAGTGAGATAACGGGGGGCCTACAGGGGCAGTTCTTC. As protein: CAISEITGGLQGQFF.

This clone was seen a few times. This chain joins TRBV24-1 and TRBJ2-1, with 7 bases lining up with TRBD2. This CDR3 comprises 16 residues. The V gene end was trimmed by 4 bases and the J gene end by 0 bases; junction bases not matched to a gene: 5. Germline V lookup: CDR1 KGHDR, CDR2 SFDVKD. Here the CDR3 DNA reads TGTGCCACCAGTGACCGGGACTATCCCTCCTACAATGAGCAGTTCTTC. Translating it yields CATSDRDYPSYNEQFF.

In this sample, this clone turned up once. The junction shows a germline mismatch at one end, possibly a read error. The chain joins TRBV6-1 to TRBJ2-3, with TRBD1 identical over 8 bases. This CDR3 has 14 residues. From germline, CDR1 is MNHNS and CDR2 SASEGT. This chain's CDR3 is CASSDGQGTDTQYF. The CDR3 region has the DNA TGTGCCAGCAGTGACGGACAGGGCACGGATACGCAGTATTTT.